This T cell receptor (beta chain) was found in a study of PD-1 blockade in mismatch repair-deficient tumors. Method: immunoSEQ multiplex PCR; TCRdb's copy keeps in-frame clones and lacks some. The data contain about 68,000 clones, more than 75% of them singletons. This clonotype was obtained from an adult with mismatch repair-deficient cancer. The specimen comprised peripheral blood, sampled 2 weeks after starting pembrolizumab.

CDR3 nucleotide sequence: TGTGCCAGCAGCTTAAGGCTATTAAACATTCAGTACTTC. It yields the protein CASSLRLLNIQYF. This sequence joins TRBV7-2 and TRBJ2-4; D unclear. The V gene lost 2 bases and the J gene lost 6 bases, with 8 bases spanning the gap. CDR3 length: 13 amino acids. Germline V lookup: CDR1 SGHTA, CDR2 FQGNSA.